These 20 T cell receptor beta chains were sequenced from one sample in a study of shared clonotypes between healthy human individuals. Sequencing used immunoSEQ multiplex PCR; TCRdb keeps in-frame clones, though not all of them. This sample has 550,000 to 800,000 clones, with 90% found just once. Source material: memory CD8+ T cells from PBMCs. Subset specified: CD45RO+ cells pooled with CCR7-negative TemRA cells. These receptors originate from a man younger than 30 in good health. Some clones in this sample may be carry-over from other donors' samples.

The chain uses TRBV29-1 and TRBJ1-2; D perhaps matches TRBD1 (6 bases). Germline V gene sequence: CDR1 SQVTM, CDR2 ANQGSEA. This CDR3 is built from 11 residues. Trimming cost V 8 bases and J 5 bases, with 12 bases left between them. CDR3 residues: CSTRTEYGYTF. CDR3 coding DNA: TGCAGCACCCGGACAGAGTATGGCTACACCTTC.

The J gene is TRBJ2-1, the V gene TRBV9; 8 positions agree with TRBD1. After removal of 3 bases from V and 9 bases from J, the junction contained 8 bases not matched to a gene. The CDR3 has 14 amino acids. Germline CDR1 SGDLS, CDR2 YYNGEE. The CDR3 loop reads CASSGTGSFGEQFF. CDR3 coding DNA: TGTGCCAGCAGCGGGACAGGGAGTTTTGGTGAGCAGTTCTTC. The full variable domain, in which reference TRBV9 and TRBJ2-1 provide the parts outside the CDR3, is DSGVTQTPKHLITATGQRVTLRCSPRSGDLSVYWYQQSLDQGLQFLIQYYNGEERAKGNILERFSAQQFPDLHSELNLSSLELGDSALYFCASSGTGSFGEQFFGPGTRLTVL.

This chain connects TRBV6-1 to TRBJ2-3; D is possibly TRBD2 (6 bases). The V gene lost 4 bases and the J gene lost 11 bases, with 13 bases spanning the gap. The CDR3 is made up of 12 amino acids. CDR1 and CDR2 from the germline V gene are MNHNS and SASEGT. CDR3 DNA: TGTGCCAGCAGTGGAGGCGTGGAGGGGCAGTATTTT. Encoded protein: CASSGGVEGQYF.

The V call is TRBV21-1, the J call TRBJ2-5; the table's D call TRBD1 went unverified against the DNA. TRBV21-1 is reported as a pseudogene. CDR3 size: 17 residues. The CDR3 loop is CASSKRTTKGGKETQYF. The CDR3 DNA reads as TGTGCCAGCAGCAAAAGGACAACCAAAGGGGGTAAAGAGACCCAGTACTTC.

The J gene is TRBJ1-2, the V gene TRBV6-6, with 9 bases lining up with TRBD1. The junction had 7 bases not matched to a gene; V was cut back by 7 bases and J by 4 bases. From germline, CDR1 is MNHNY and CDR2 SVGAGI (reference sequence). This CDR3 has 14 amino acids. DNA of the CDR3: TGTGCCAGCACCACCACAGGGGGCGCCTATGGCTACACCTTC. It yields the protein CASTTTGGAYGYTF.

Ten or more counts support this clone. DNA of the CDR3: TGCGCCAGCAGCTTGGCCGCTAGGGAACGCGAGCAGTACTTC. Translation: CASSLAAREREQYF. The chain combines TRBV5-1 with TRBJ2-7; D is unresolved. V was clipped by 0 bases and J by 6 bases, with 13 bases between them. The CDR3 covers 14 residues. Germline V gives CDR1 SGHRS, CDR2 YFSETQ. Complete variable domain (other parts from reference TRBV5-1 and TRBJ2-7): KAGVTQTPRYLIKTRGQQVTLSCSPISGHRSVSWYQQTPGQGLQFLFEYFSETQRNKGNFPGRFSGRQFSNSRSEMNVSTLELGDSALYLCASSLAAREREQYFGPGTRLTVT.

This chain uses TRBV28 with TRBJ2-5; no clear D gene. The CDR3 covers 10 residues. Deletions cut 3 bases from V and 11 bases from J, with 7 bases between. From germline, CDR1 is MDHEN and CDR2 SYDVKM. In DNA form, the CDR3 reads TGTGCCAGCAGTTTGAAGGAGCAGTACTTC. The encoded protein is CASSLKEQYF.

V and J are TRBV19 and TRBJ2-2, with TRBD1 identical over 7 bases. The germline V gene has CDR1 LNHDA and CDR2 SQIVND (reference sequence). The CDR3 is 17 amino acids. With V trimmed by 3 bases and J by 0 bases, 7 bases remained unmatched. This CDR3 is CASSIRQGVTNTGELFF. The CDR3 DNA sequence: TGTGCCAGTAGTATTAGGCAGGGGGTGACGAACACCGGGGAGCTGTTTTTT.

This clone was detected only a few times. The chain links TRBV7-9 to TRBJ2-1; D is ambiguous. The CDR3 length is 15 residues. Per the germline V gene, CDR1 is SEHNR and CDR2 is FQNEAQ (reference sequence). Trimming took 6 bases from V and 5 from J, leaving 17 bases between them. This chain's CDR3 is CASSSVLNLHNEQFF. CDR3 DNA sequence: TGTGCCAGCAGTTCAGTATTAAACCTACACAATGAGCAGTTCTTC.

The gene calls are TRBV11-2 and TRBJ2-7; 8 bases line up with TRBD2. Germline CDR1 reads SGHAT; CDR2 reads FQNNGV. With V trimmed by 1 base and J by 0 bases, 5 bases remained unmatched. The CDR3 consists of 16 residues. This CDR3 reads CASSLAPAGDSYEQYF. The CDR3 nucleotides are TGTGCCAGCAGCTTAGCCCCAGCGGGGGACTCCTACGAGCAGTACTTC.

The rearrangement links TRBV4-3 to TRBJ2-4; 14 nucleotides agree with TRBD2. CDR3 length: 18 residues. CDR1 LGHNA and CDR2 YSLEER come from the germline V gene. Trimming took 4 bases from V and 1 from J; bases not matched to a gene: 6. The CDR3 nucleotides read TGCGCCAGCAGCCTGGGACTAGCGGGAGAGTTTGCCAAAAACATTCAGTACTTC. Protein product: CASSLGLAGEFAKNIQYF.

The CDR3 protein is CASSQALAGADEQFF. CDR3 coding DNA: TGTGCCAGCAGCCAAGCTCTAGCGGGAGCTGATGAGCAGTTCTTC. The chain employs TRBV14 and TRBJ2-1; TRBD2 matches 10 bases. CDR1 and CDR2 (germline): SGHDN, FVKESK. The CDR3 length is 15 residues. J lost 8 bases, V lost 1 base, and 5 bases had no gene match.

CDR3 bases: TGCGCCAGCAGCTCCCGGGACAGAACCTACGAGCAGTACTTC. Amino acids: CASSSRDRTYEQYF. This rearrangement joins TRBV5-1 to TRBJ2-7, with 7 nucleotides matching TRBD1. CDR1 is SGHRS, CDR2 YFSETQ, per germline. The CDR3 extends over 14 amino acids. V shed 3 bases and J 2 bases; nucleotides not matched to a gene: 5.

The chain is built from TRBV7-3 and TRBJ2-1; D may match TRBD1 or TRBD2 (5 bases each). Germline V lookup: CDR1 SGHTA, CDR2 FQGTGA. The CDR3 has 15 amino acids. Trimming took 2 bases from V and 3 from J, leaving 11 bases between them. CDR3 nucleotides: TGTGCCAGCAGCTTAGGTGGGGGAATCTACAATGAGCAGTTCTTC. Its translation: CASSLGGGIYNEQFF. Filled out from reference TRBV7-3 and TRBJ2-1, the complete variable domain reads GAGVSQTPSNKVTEKGKYVELRCDPISGHTALYWYRQSLGQGPEFLIYFQGTGAADDSGLPNDRFFAVRPEGSVSTLKIQRTERGDSAVYLCASSLGGGIYNEQFFGPGTRLTVL.

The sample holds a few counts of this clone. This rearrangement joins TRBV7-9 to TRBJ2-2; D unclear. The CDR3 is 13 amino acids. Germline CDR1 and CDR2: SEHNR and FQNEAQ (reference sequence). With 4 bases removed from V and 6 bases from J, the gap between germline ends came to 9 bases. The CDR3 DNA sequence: TGTGCCAGCAGCTCTGAGTTGGCCGGGGAGCTGTTTTTT. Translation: CASSSELAGELFF.

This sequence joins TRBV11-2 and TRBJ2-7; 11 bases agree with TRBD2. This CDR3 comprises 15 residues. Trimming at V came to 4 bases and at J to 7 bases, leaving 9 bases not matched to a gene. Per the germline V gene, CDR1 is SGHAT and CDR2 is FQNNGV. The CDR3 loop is CASSYGTSGLWEQYF. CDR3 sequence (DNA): TGTGCCAGCAGCTACGGGACTAGCGGTCTGTGGGAGCAGTACTTC. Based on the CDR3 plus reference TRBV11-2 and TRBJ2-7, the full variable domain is EAGVAQSPRYKIIEKRQSVAFWCNPISGHATLYWYQQILGQGPKLLIQFQNNGVVDDSQLPKDRFSAERLKGVDSTLKIQPAKLEDSAVYLCASSYGTSGLWEQYFGPGTRLTVT.

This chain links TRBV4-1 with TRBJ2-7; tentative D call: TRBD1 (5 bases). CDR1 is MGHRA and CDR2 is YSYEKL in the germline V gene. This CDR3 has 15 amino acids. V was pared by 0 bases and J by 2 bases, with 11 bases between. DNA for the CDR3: TGCGCCAGCAGCCAAGAAAACAGGAGTCCCTACGAGCAGTACTTC. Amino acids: CASSQENRSPYEQYF.

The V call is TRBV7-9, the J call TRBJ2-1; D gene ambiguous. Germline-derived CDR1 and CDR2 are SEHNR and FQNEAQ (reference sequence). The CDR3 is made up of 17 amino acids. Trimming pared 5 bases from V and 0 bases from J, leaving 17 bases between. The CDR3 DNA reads TGTGCCAGCAGCCAGGATACTTCCCCCAGCTCCTACAATGAGCAGTTCTTC. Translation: CASSQDTSPSSYNEQFF.

The CDR3 region has the DNA TGTGCCAGCAGCTTAGCGCCTCAGGGGCGCGGCACTGAAGCTTTCTTT. It is translated as CASSLAPQGRGTEAFF. V gene TRBV7-9 combines with J gene TRBJ1-1, with a possible D match to TRBD1 (6 bases). This CDR3 comprises 16 residues. V was trimmed by 0 bases and J by 4 bases, leaving 15 bases between them. The germline V gene has CDR1 SEHNR and CDR2 FQNEAQ (reference sequence). Full variable domain (rest looked up from reference TRBV7-9 and TRBJ1-1): DTGVSQNPRHKITKRGQNVTFRCDPISEHNRLYWYRQTLGQGPEFLTYFQNEAQLEKSRLLSDRFSAERPKGSFSTLEIQRTEQGDSAMYLCASSLAPQGRGTEAFFGQGTRLTVV.

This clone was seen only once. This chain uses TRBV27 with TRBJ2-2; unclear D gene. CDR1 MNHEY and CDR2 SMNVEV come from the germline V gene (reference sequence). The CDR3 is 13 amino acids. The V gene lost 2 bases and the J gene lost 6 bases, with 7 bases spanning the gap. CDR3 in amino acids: CASSLVGAGELFF. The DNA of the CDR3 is TGTGCCAGCAGTTTAGTTGGGGCCGGGGAGCTGTTTTTT.